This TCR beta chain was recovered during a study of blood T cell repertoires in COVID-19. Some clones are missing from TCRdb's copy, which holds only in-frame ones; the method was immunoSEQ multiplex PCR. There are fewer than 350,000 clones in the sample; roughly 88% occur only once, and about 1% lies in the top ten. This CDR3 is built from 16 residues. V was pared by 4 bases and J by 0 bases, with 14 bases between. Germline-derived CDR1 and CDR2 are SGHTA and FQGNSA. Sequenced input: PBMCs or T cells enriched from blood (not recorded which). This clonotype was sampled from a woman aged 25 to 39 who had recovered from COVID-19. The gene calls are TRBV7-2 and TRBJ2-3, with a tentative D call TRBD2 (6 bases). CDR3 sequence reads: CASSYPRGTSTDTQYF. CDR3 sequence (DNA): TGTGCCAGCAGCTACCCCCGGGGGACTAGCACAGATACGCAGTATTTT.